This T cell receptor (beta chain) was found in a study of identical twins. The study, taken as a whole, reports: Researchers reported weaker excess twin sharing in beta out-of-frame sequences. These conclusions were based on statistical analysis (cross-sectional, not following the same donors).

Template switching introduced a universal primer site, and the cDNA bore unique molecular identifiers. Via MiXCR, TCRdb re-called the 5' RACE reads, giving one row per CDR3 protein. The sample has some 460,000 distinct CDR3 sequences, 14% seen once. In regard to this clonotype: Antigen specificity is unknown.

CDR3 length: 15 amino acids. Germline V gene sequence: CDR1 KGHDR, CDR2 SFDVKD. J lost 0 bases, V lost 4 bases, and 4 bases had no gene match. A further study also used this sample, focusing on yellow fever vaccine responses in identical twins. That study adds: On the reported evidence, twins' vaccine T cell responses seemed partly convergent and partly personalized.

The chain uses TRBV24-1 and TRBJ2-7, with TRBD1 matching over 8 bases. The sequence came from a woman younger than 30 in good health. Sequencing used CD4+ T cells sorted from blood. In DNA form, the CDR3 reads TGTGCCACCAGTGACGCCGGGACAGGCTCCTACGAGCAGTACTTC. Its translation: CATSDAGTGSYEQYF.